This T cell receptor beta chain comes out of a study of graft-versus-host responses after intestinal transplantation. Study-level background: Transplants given to recipients were multivisceral, liver-intestinal, or isolated intestinal. Findings and limits, study-wide: Patients who carried graft-donor T cell macrochimerism also had high graft-versus-host to host-versus-graft clonal ratios in their allografts. Recipient marrow contained GvH clones, some of which appeared first in ileum or blood.

The sample holds one count of this clone. The target antigen is unknown. This CDR3 contains 14 residues. The germline CDR1 and CDR2 sequences are SGHDN and FVKESK. Deletions cut 1 base from V and 6 bases from J, with 9 bases between. Profiled with immunoSEQ multiplex PCR; TCRdb holds only in-frame clones, not every one. The data hold about 120,000 clones, with just under 95% observed a single time. This material consisted of unstimulated CD4+ T cells sorted from spleen or lymph node cells, taken before intestinal transplant. The sequence was collected from a human donor who received an intestinal transplant. V and J are TRBV14 and TRBJ2-2; D gene unclear. Here the CDR3 reads CASSQAQLAGELFF. The CDR3 DNA reads TGTGCCAGCAGCCAAGCTCAATTGGCCGGGGAGCTGTTTTTT.